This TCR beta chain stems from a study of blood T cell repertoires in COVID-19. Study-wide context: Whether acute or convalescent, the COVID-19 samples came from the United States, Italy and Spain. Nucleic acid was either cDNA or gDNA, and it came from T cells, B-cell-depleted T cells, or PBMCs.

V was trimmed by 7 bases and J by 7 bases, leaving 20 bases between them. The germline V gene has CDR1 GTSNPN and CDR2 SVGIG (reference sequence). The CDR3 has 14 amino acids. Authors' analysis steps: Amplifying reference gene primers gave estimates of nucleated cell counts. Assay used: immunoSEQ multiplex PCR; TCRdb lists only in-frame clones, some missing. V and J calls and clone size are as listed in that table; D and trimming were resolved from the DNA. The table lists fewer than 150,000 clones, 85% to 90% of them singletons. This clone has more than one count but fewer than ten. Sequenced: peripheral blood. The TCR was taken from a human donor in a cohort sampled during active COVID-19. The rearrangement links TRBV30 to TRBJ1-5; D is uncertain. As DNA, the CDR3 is TGTGCCTCATCCGCCGGGCCAGGAGGCCAGCCCCAGCATTTT. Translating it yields CASSAGPGGQPQHF.